Listed below are T cell receptor beta chains from one sample, sequenced in a study of cytomegalovirus exposure and HLA in healthy donors. TCRdb keeps only in-frame clones here, not all; method: immunoSEQ multiplex PCR. The sample records roughly 56,000 clones, just under 95% being singletons. The material sequenced was PBMCs. Every receptor here comes from a man younger than 35 in good health and CMV-seronegative. CDR3s include the opening cysteine and the closing phenylalanine or tryptophan. D genes are given only for firm matches. Only some rows state a clone size, as once, few, many or a class for expanded clones.

J gene,D gene,V gene,clone size,CDR3 length,CDR3 DNA,CDR3 protein
TRBJ2-3,TRBD2,TRBV7-6,NA,15,TGTGCCAGCAGCTCAAGCGGGACCTACACAGATACGCAGTATTTT,CASSSSGTYTDTQYF
TRBJ2-2,TRBD2,TRBV5-6,NA,19,TGTGCCAGCAGCTTGTATCACCCTAGCGGGAGGCTTAACACCGGGGAGCTGTTTTTT,CASSLYHPSGRLNTGELFF
TRBJ2-3,NA,TRBV27,NA,16,TGTGCCAGCAGTTTATCCTTTGGGCAGGGGACAGATACGCAGTATTTT,CASSLSFGQGTDTQYF
TRBJ2-1,TRBD2,TRBV14,NA,15,TGTGCCAGCAGCCAATTCCTAGGAGCGGGGAATGAGCAGTTCTTC,CASSQFLGAGNEQFF
TRBJ2-7,TRBD2,TRBV5-4,NA,14,TGTGCCAGCAGCTTCGATTCAGGACTAGTTGAGCAGTACTTC,CASSFDSGLVEQYF
TRBJ2-7,TRBD2,TRBV18,NA,15,TGTGCCAGCTCACCACCGCAGCGGGGGCCCTACGAGCAGTACTTC,CASSPPQRGPYEQYF
TRBJ2-4,TRBD1,TRBV4-1,NA,15,TGCGCCAGCAGCCAAGCTGCACAGGGGGCGGACATTCAGTACTTC,CASSQAAQGADIQYF
TRBJ2-1,TRBD2,TRBV7-9,once,15,TGTGCCAGCAGCTCGACTAGCGGGAGTGTAAGTGAGCAGTTCTTC,CASSSTSGSVSEQFF
TRBJ1-1,NA,TRBV6-1,NA,15,TGTGCCAGCAGAGTGGAACGAGGAGGGAACACTGAAGCTTTCTTT,CASRVERGGNTEAFF
TRBJ2-7,NA,TRBV28,NA,14,TGTGCCAGCAGTCATGACACAGGGACCGGCGAGCAGTACTTC,CASSHDTGTGEQYF
TRBJ2-7,TRBD1,TRBV7-9,NA,15,TGTGCCAGCAGCCCCCCGGACAGGGTGTTGTACGAGCAGTACTTC,CASSPPDRVLYEQYF
TRBJ2-3,NA,TRBV11-2,once,15,TGTGCCAGCACCCCTGCTAGCGAGTCTGCAGATACGCAGTATTTT,CASTPASESADTQYF
TRBJ2-1,TRBD2,TRBV5-1,NA,15,TGCGCCAGCAGCCCCTTGGGGGGAGGGGACAATGAGCAGTTCTTC,CASSPLGGGDNEQFF
TRBJ2-7,NA,TRBV10-3,NA,14,TGTGCCATCAGCCCCCGGGACACCCCCTACGAGCAGTACTTC,CAISPRDTPYEQYF
TRBJ2-7,NA,TRBV5-6,NA,14,TGTGCCAGCAGTTCCGCTCTAGCTTCCGGCGAGCAGTACTTC,CASSSALASGEQYF
TRBJ1-2,NA,TRBV6-1,NA,15,TGTGCCAGCACCCCGCGACAGGCCCAAAACTATGGCTACACCTTC,CASTPRQAQNYGYTF
TRBJ1-2,NA,TRBV25-1,NA,14,TGTGCCAGCAGTTCGCCAGGGGCTAACTATGGCTACACCTTC,CASSSPGANYGYTF
TRBJ2-3,NA,TRBV9,NA,13,TGTGCCAGTAACACGGGAGGCACAGATACGCAGTATTTT,CASNTGGTDTQYF
TRBJ1-2,NA,TRBV15,NA,12,TGTGCCACCAGCAGAGATAATTATGGCTACACCTTC,CATSRDNYGYTF
TRBJ2-1,NA,TRBV15,once,15,TGTGCCACCAGCAGAGATGTGGTCAGCTACAATGAGCAGTTCTTC,CATSRDVVSYNEQFF
TRBJ2-3,TRBD1,TRBV5-6,NA,17,TGTGCCAGCAGCTTTGTTTTACTCGGGACAGGGAGGGATACGCAGTATTTT,CASSFVLLGTGRDTQYF
TRBJ1-5,NA,TRBV27,NA,15,TGTGCCAGCAGTTGGCAGGCTGATAGCAATCAGCCCCAGCATTTT,CASSWQADSNQPQHF
TRBJ2-1,NA,TRBV6-5,NA,12,TGTGCCAGCAGCTCCGTCCACAATGAGCAGTTCTTC,CASSSVHNEQFF
TRBJ1-1,NA,TRBV6-5,NA,12,TGTGCCAGCAGAACCCGGGGGACTGAAGCTTTCTTT,CASRTRGTEAFF
TRBJ1-1,TRBD1,TRBV5-8,NA,13,TGTGCCAGCAGCCGTGACAGGGGCACTGAAGCTTTCTTT,CASSRDRGTEAFF
TRBJ1-1,NA,TRBV5-1,NA,14,TGCGCCAGCAGCTTGGCTACAGCTAACACTGAAGCTTTCTTT,CASSLATANTEAFF
TRBJ2-3,TRBD2,TRBV5-1,NA,17,TGCGCCAGCAGCTTGGCGCGTAGCGGGAGTTTTACAGATACGCAGTATTTT,CASSLARSGSFTDTQYF
TRBJ2-7,TRBD1,TRBV28,NA,14,TGTGCCAGCAGGGGCCAAGGGGGCCATTGGGAGCAGTACTTC,CASRGQGGHWEQYF
TRBJ2-3,NA,TRBV4-2,NA,16,TGTGCCAGCAGCCAAGATCCAGGGGACAACACAGATACGCAGTATTTT,CASSQDPGDNTDTQYF
TRBJ2-1,TRBD1,TRBV6-5,NA,15,TGTGCCAGCAGTTCCCGGGACAGGGGGCCAAATGAGCAGTTCTTC,CASSSRDRGPNEQFF
TRBJ2-1,NA,TRBV19,few,15,TGTGCCAGTAGACTAGAGCACGTGGGTTACAATGAGCAGTTCTTC,CASRLEHVGYNEQFF